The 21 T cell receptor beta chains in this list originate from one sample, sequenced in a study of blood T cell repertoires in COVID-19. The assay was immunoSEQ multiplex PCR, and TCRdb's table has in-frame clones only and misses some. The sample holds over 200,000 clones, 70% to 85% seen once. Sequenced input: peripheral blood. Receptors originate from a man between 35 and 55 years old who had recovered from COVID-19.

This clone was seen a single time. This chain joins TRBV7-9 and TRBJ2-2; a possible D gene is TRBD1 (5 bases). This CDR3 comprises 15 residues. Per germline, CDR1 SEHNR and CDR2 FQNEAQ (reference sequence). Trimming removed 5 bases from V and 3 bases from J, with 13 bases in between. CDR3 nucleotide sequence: TGTGCCAGCAGCCTTCGCCAGGGTGACACCGGGGAGCTGTTTTTT. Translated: CASSLRQGDTGELFF.

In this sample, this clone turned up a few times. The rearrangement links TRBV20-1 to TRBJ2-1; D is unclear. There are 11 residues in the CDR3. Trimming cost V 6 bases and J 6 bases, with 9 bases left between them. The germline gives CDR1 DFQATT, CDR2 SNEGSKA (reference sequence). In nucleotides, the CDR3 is TGCAGTGCGAGCCCTCTCAATGAGCAGTTCTTC. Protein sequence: CSASPLNEQFF.

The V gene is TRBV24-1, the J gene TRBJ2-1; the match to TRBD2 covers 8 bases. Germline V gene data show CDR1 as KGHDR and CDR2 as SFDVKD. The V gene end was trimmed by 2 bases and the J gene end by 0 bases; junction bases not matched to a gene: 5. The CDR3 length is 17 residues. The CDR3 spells CATSDSGGGSSYNEQFF. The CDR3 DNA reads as TGTGCCACCAGTGATTCCGGGGGGGGGAGCTCCTACAATGAGCAGTTCTTC.

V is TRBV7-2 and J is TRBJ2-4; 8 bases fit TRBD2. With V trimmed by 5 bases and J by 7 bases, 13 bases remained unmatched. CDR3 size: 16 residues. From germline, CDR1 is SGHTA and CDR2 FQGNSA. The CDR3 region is CASSPLPSGGMNIQYF. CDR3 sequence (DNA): TGTGCCAGCAGCCCCCTCCCCAGCGGGGGAATGAACATTCAGTACTTC.

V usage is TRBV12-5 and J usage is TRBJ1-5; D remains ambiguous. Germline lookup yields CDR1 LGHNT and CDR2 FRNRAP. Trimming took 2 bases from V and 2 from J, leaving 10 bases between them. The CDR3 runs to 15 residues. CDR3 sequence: CASGLLPGGNQPQHF. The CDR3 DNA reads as TGTGCTAGTGGTTTGCTCCCCGGGGGCAATCAGCCCCAGCATTTT.

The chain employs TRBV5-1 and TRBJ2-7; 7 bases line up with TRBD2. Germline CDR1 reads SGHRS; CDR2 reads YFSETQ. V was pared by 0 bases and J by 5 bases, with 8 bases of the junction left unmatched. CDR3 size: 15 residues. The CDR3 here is CASSLALGGANEQYF. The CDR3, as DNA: TGCGCCAGCAGCTTGGCCCTGGGAGGGGCCAACGAGCAGTACTTC.

Here the CDR3 reads CASIAQYF. As DNA, the CDR3 is TGTGCCAGCATAGCGCAGTATTTT. This chain links TRBV21-1 with TRBJ2-3; TRBD2, the table's D call, was not compared with the DNA. TRBV21-1 is assigned pseudogene status. This CDR3 region has 8 residues.

The CDR3 region is CASSEDRGHGNEQFF. CDR3 nucleotide sequence: TGTGCCAGCAGTGAAGACAGGGGGCACGGGAATGAGCAGTTCTTC. The J gene is TRBJ2-1, the V gene TRBV2, with 9 bases fitting TRBD1. Germline V CDR1 and CDR2: SNHLY, FYNNEI. The ends lost 1 base at V and 7 bases at J; junction bases unmatched: 5. The CDR3 loop spans 15 amino acids.

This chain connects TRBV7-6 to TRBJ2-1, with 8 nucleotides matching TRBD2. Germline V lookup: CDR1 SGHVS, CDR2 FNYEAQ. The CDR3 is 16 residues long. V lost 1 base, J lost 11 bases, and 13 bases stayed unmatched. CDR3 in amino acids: CASSLVRGGPGIQQFF. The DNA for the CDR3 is TGTGCCAGCAGCTTAGTTCGGGGGGGGCCAGGTATTCAGCAGTTCTTC.

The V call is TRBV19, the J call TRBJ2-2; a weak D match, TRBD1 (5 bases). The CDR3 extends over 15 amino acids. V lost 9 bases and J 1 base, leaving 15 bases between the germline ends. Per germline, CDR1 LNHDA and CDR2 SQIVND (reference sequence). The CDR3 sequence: CASRKTVMNTGELFF. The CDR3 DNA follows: TGTGCCAGCAGAAAGACAGTAATGAACACCGGGGAGCTGTTTTTT.

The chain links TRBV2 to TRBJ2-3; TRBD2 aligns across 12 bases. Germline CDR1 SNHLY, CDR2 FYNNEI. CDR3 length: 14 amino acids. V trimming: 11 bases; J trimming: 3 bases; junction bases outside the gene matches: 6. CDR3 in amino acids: CAGRTSGATDTQYF. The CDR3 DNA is TGTGCCGGTCGGACTAGCGGGGCTACAGATACGCAGTATTTT.

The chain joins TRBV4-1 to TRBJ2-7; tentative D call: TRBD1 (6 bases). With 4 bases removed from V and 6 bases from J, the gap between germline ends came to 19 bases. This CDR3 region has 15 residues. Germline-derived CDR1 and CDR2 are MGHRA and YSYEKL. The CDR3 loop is CASSRTEIGVGEQYF. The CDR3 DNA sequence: TGCGCCAGCAGCCGGACAGAGATTGGGGTTGGCGAGCAGTACTTC.

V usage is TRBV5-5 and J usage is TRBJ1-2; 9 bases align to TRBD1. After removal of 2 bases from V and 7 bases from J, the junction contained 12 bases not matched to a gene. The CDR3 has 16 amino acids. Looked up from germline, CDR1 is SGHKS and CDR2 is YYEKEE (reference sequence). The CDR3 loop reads CASSLVKGQGLAGYTF. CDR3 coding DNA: TGTGCCAGCAGCTTAGTCAAAGGACAGGGGCTTGCTGGCTACACCTTC.

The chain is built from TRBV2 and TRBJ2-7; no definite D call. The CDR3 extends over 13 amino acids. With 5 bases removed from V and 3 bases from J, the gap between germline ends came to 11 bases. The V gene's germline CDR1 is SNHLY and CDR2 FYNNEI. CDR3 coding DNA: TGTGCCAGCAGTCCGACTCAAAACTACGAGCAGTACTTC. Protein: CASSPTQNYEQYF.

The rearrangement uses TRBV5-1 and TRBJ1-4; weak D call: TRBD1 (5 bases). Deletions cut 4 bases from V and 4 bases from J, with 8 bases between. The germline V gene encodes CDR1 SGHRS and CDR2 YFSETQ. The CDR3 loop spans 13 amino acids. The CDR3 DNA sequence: TGCGCCAGCAGCGGGGACTTTAATGAAAAACTGTTTTTT. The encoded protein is CASSGDFNEKLFF.

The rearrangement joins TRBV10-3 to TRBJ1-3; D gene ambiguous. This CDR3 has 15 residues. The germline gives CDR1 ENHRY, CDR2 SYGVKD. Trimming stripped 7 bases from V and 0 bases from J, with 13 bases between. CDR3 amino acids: CAIMGSFSSGNTIYF. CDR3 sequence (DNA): TGTGCCATCATGGGCAGTTTCTCCTCTGGAAACACCATATATTTT.

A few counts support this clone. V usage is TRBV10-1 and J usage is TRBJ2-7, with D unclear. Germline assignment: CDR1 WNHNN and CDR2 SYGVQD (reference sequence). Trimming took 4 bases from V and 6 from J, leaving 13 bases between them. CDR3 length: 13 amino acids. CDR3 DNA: TGCGCCAGCAGTGCGTTCGGCACGGGCGAGCAGTACTTC. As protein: CASSAFGTGEQYF.

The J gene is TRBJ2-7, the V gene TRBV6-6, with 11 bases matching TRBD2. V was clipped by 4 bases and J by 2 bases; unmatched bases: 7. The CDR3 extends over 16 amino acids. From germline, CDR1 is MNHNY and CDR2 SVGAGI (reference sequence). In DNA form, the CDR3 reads TGTGCCAGCAGTTCTCCGGGACTAGCGGTACCCTACGAGCAGTACTTC. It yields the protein CASSSPGLAVPYEQYF.

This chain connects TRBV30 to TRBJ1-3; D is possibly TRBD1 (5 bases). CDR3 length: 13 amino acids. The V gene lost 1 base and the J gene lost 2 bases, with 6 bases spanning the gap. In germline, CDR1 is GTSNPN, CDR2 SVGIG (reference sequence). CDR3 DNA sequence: TGTGCCTGGAGTGAACAGGCTGGAAACACCATATATTTT. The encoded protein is CAWSEQAGNTIYF. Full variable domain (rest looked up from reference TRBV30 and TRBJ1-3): SQTIHQWPATLVQPVGSPLSLECTVEGTSNPNLYWYRQAAGRGLQLLFYSVGIGQISSEVPQNLSASRPQDRQFILSSKKLLLSDSGFYLCAWSEQAGNTIYFGEGSWLTVV.

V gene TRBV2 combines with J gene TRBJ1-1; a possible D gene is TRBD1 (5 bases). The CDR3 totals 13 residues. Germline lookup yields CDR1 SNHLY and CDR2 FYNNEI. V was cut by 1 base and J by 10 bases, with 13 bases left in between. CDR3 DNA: TGTGCCAGCAGTGAAGAAGGGGTTACGGTAGCTTTCTTT. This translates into CASSEEGVTVAFF.

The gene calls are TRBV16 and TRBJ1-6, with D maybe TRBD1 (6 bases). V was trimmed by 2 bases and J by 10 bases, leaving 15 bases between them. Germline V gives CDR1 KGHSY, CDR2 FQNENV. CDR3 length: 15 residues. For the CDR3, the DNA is TGTGCCAGCAGCCAAGTGTCAGGGGTTGGATCACCCCTCCACTTT. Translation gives CASSQVSGVGSPLHF. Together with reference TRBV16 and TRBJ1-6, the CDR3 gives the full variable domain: GEEVAQTPKHLVRGEGQKAKLYCAPIKGHSYVFWYQQVLKNEFKFLISFQNENVFDETGMPKERFSAKCLPNSPCSLEIQATKLEDSAVYFCASSQVSGVGSPLHFGNGTRLTVT.